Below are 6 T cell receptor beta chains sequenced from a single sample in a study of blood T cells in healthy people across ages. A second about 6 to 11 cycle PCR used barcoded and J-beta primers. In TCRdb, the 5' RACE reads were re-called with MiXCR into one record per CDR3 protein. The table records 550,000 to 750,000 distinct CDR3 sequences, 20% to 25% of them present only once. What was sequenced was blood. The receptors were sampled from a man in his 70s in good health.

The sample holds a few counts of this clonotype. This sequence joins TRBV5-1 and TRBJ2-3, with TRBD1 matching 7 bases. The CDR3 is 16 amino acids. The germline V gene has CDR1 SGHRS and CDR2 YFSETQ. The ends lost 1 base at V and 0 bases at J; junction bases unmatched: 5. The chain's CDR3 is CASSLQGVPSTDTQYF. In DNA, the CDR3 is TGCGCCAGCAGCTTGCAGGGGGTACCTAGCACAGATACGCAGTATTTT.

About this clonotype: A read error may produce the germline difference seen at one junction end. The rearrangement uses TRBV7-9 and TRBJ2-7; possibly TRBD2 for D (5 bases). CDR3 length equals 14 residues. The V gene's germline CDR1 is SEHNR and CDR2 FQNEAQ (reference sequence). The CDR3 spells CASSLDVDLGERYF. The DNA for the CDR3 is TGTGCCAGCAGCTTAGATGTGGACCTTGGGGAGCGGTACTTC.

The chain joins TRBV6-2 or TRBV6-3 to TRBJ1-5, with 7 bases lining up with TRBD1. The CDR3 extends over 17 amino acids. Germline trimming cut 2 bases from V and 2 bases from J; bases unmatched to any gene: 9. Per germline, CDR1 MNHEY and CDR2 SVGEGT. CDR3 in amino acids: CASSYPDREKRNQPQHF. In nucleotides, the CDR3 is TGTGCCAGCAGTTACCCCGACAGGGAGAAACGCAATCAGCCCCAGCATTTT.

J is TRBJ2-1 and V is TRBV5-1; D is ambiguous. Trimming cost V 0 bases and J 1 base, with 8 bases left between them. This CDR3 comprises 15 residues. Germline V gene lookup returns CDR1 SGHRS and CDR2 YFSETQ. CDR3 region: CASSLDGLSYNEQFF. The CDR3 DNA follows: TGCGCCAGCAGCTTGGACGGGTTGTCCTACAATGAGCAGTTCTTC.

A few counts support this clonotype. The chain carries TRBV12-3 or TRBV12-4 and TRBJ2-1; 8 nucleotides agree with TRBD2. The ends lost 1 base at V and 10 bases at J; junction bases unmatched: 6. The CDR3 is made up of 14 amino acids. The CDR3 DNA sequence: TGTGCCAGCAGTTTAGTCGGGAGGGTGAACGAGCAGTTCTTC. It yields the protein CASSLVGRVNEQFF.

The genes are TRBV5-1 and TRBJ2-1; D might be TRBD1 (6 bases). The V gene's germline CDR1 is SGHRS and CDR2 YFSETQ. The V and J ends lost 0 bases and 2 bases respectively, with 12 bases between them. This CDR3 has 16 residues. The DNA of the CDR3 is TGCGCCAGCAGCTTGGGGACAGATAAAGCCTACAATGAGCAGTTCTTC. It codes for CASSLGTDKAYNEQFF.